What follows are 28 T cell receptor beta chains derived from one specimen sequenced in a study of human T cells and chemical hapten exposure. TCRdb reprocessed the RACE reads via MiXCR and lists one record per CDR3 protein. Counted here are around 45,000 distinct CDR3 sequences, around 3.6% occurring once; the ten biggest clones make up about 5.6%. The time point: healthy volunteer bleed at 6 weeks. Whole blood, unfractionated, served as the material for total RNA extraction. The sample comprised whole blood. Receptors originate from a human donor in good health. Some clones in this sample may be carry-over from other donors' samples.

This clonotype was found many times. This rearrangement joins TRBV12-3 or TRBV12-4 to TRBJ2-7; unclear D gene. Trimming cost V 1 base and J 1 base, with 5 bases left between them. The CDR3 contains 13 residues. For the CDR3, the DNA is TGTGCCAGCAGTTTAGGAGATTCCTACGAGCAGTACTTC. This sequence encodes CASSLGDSYEQYF.

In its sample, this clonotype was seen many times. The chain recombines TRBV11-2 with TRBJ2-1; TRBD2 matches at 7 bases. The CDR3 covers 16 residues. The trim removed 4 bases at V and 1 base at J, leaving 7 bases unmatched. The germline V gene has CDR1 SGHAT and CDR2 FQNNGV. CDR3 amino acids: CASSYWREISYNEQFF. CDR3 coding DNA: TGTGCCAGCAGCTACTGGCGGGAGATATCCTACAATGAGCAGTTCTTC.

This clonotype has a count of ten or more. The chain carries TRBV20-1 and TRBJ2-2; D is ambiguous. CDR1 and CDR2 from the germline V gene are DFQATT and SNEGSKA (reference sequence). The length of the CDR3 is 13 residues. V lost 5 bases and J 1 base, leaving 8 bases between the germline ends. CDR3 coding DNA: TGCAGTGCTCCTTGGAGGAACACCGGGGAGCTGTTTTTT. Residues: CSAPWRNTGELFF.

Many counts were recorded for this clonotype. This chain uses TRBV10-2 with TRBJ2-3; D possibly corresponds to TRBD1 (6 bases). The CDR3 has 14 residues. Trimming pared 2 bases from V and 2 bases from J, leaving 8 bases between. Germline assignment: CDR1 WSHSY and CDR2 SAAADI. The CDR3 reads CASSEGQPTDTQYF. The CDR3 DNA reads TGCGCCAGCAGTGAGGGACAGCCCACAGATACGCAGTATTTT.

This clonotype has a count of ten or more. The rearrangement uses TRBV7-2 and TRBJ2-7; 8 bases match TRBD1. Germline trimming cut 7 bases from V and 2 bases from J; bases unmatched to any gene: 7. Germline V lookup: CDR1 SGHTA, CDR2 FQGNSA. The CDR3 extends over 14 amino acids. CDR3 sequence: CASNPGTGAYEQYF. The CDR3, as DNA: TGTGCCAGCAACCCCGGGACAGGAGCCTACGAGCAGTACTTC.

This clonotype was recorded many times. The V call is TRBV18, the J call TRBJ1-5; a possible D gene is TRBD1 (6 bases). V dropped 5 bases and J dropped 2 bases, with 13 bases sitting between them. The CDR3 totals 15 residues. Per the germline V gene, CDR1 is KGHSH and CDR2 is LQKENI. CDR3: CASSGRGRGNQPQHF. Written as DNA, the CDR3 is TGTGCCAGCTCAGGCAGGGGAAGGGGCAATCAGCCCCAGCATTTT.

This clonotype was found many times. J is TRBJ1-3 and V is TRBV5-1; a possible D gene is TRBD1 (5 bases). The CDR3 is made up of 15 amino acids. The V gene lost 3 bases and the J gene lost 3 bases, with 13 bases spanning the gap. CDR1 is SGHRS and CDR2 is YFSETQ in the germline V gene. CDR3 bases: TGCGCCAGCAGCTCAACATGGGGCTTTGGAAACACCATATATTTT. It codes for CASSSTWGFGNTIYF.

The chain's CDR3 is CASSEGGNSPLHF. The DNA of the CDR3 is TGCGCCAGCAGCGAGGGCGGTAATTCACCCCTCCACTTT. The chain couples TRBV5-1 to TRBJ1-6; no clear D gene. The CDR3 has 13 amino acids. Germline loops: CDR1 SGHRS, CDR2 YFSETQ. V lost 4 bases and J lost 6, with 8 bases in between.

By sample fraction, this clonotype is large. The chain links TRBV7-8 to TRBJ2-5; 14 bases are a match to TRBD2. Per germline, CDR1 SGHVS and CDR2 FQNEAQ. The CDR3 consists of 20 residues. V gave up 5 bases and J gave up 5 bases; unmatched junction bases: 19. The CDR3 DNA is TGTGCCAGCAGCCCGATCCCGCCGGGACTAGCGGGAGTAGAGGGGGAGACCCAGTACTTC. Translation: CASSPIPPGLAGVEGETQYF.

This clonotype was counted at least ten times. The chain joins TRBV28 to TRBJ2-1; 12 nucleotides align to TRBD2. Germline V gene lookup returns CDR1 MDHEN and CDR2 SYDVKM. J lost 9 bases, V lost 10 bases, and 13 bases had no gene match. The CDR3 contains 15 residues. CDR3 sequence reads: CATSGRDLRVGEQFF. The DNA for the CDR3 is TGTGCCACTAGCGGGAGGGACCTCCGAGTAGGTGAGCAGTTCTTC.

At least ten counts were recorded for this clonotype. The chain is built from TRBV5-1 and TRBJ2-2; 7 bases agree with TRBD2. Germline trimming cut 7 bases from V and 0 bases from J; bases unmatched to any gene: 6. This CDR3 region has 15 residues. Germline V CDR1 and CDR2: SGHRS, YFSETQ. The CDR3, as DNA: TGCGCCAGCGGATCGAGCGGGGCGAACACCGGGGAGCTGTTTTTT. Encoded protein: CASGSSGANTGELFF.

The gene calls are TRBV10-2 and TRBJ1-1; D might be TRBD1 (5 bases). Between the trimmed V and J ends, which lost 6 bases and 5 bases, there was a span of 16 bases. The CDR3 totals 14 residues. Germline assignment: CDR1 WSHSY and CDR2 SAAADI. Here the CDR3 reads CASRDAGSWTEAFF. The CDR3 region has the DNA TGCGCCAGCAGAGACGCAGGGTCATGGACTGAAGCTTTCTTT.

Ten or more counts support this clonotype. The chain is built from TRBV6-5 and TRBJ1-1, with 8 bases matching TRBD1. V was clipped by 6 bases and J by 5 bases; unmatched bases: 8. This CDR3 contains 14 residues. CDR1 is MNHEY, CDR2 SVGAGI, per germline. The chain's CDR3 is CASRKDRVETEAFF. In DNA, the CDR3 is TGTGCCAGCAGAAAGGACAGGGTTGAGACTGAAGCTTTCTTT.

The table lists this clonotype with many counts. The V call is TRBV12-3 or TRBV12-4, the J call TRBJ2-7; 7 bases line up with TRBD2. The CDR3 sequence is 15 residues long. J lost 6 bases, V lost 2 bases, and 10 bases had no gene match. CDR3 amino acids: CASSLSGRALVEQYF. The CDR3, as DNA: TGTGCCAGCAGTTTATCGGGGAGGGCCTTGGTCGAGCAGTACTTC.

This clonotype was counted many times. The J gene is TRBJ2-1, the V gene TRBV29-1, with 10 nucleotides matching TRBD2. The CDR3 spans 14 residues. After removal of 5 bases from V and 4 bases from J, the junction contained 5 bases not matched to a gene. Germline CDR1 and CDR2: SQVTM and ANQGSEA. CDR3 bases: TGCAGCGTTCTTCGGACTAGCGGTTACAATGAGCAGTTCTTC. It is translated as CSVLRTSGYNEQFF.

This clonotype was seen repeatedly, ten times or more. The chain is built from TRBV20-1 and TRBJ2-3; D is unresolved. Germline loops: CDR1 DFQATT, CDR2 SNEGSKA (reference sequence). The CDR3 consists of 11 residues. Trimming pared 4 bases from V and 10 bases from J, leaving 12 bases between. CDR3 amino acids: CSATGRYSQYF. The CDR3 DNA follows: TGCAGTGCTACAGGCCGCTACTCGCAGTATTTT.

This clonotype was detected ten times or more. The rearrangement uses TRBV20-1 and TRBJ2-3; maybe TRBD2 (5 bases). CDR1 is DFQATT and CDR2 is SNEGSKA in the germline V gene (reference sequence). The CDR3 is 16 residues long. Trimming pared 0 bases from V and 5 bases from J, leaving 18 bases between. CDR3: CSARDRLGLARDTQYF. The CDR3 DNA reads TGCAGTGCTAGAGATCGTCTTGGGCTAGCTAGAGATACGCAGTATTTT.

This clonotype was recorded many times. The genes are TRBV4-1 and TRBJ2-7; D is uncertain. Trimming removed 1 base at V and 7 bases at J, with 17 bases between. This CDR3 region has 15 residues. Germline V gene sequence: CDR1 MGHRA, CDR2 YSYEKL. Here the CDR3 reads CASSQVIVNIGEQYF. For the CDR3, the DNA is TGCGCCAGCAGCCAAGTAATTGTTAATATCGGGGAGCAGTACTTC.

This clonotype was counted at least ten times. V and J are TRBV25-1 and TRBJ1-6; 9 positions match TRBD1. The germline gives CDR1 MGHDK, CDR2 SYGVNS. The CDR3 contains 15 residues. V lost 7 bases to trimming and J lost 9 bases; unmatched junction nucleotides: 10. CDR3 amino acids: CASNAGDREASPLHF. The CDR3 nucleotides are TGTGCCAGCAACGCGGGGGACAGGGAAGCTTCACCCCTCCACTTT.

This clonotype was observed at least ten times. CDR3 amino acids: CASSNRAQWSPDTQYF. The CDR3 DNA reads TGTGCCAGCAGCAACCGGGCTCAGTGGAGCCCAGATACGCAGTATTTT. This chain connects TRBV3-1 to TRBJ2-3; the D is unclear. This CDR3 comprises 16 residues. The V end lost 5 bases, the J end lost 4 bases, and 19 bases lay between the germline ends. The germline V gene has CDR1 LGHDT and CDR2 YNNKEL (reference sequence).

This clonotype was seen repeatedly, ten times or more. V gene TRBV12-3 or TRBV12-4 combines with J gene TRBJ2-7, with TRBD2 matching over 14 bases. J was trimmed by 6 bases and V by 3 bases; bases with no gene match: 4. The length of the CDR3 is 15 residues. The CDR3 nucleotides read TGTGCCAGCAGTTTGGGGGGACTAGCGGGAGTCGAGCAGTACTTC. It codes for CASSLGGLAGVEQYF.

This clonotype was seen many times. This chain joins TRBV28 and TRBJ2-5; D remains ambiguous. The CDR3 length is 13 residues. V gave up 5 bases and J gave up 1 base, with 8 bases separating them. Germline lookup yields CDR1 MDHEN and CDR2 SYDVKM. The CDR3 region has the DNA TGTGCCAGCAGTCCCTTTTTCCAAGAGACCCAGTACTTC. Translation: CASSPFFQETQYF. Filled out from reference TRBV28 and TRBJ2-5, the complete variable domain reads DVKVTQSSRYLVKRTGEKVFLECVQDMDHENMFWYRQDPGLGLRLIYFSYDVKMKEKGDIPEGYSVSREKKERFSLILESASTNQTSMYLCASSPFFQETQYFGPGTRLLVL.

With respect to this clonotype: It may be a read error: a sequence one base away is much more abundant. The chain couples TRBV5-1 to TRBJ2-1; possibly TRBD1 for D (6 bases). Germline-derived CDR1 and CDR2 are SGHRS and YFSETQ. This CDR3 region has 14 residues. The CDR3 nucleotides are TGCGCCAGCAGCTTGACGGACAGTTACAATGAGCAGTTATTC. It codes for CASSLTDSYNEQLF.

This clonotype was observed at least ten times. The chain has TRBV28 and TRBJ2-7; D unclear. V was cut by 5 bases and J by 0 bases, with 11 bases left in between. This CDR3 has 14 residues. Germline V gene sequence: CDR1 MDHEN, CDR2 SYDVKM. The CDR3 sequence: CASSEASLSYEQYF. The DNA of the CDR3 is TGTGCCAGCAGTGAGGCCAGCCTCTCCTACGAGCAGTACTTC.

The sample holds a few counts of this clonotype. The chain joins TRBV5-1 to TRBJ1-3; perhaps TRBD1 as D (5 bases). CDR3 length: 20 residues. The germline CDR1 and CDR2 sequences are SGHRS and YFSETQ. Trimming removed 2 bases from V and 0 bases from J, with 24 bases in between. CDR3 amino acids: CASSFLSAFPGPLSGNTIYF. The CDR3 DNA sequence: TGCGCCAGCAGCTTCCTCAGCGCCTTTCCGGGACCGCTCTCTGGAAACACCATATATTTT. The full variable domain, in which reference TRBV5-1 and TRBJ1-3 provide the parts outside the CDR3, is KAGVTQTPRYLIKTRGQQVTLSCSPISGHRSVSWYQQTPGQGLQFLFEYFSETQRNKGNFPGRFSGRQFSNSRSEMNVSTLELGDSALYLCASSFLSAFPGPLSGNTIYFGEGSWLTVV.

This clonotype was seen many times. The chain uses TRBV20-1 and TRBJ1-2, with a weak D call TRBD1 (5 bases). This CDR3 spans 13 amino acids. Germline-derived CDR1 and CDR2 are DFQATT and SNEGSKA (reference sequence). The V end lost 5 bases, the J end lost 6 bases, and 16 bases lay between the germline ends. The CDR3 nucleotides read TGCAGTGCTGAGGCGGGGGATCGGGATGGCTACACCTTC. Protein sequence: CSAEAGDRDGYTF.

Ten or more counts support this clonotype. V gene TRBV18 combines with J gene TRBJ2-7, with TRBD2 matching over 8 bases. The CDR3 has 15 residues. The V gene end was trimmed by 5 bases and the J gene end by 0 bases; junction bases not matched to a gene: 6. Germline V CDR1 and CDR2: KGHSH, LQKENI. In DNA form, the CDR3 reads TGTGCCAGCTCAAAGAGCGGGACTAGCTCCTACGAGCAGTACTTC. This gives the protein CASSKSGTSSYEQYF.

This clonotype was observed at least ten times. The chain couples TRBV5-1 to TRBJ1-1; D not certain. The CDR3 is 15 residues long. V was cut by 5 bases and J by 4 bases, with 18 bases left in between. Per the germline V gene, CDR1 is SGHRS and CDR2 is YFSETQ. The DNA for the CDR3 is TGCGCCAGCAGTCAGCCAGGAGGGATGGGCACTGAAGCTTTCTTT. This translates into CASSQPGGMGTEAFF.